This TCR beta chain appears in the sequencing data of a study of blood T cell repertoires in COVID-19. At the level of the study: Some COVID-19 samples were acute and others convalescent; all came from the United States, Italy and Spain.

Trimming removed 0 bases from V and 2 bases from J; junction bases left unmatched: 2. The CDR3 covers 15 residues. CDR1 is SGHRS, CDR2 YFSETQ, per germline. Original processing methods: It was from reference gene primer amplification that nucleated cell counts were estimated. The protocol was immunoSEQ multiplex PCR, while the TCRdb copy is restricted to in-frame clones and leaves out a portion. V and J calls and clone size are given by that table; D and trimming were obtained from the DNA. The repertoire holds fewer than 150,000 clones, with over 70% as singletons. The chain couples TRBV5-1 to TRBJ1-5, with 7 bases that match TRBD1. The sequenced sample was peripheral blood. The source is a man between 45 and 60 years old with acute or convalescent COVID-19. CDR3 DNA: TGCGCCAGCAGCTTGGAAGGGGGCCGCAATCAGCCCCAGCATTTT. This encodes CASSLEGGRNQPQHF. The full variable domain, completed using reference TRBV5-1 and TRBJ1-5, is KAGVTQTPRYLIKTRGQQVTLSCSPISGHRSVSWYQQTPGQGLQFLFEYFSETQRNKGNFPGRFSGRQFSNSRSEMNVSTLELGDSALYLCASSLEGGRNQPQHFGDGTRLSIL.